These T cell receptor beta chains were read from a single sample in a study of shared clonotypes between healthy human individuals. Sequencing was performed with immunoSEQ multiplex PCR; in TCRdb, only in-frame clones are kept and a portion is missing. The data hold roughly 1.4 million clones, with less than 99% observed a single time. Sample: naive CD4+ T cells sorted from blood. These receptors all come from a man under 40 in good health. CDR3s include the opening cysteine and the closing phenylalanine or tryptophan. The order of the fields is clone size, J gene, V gene, D gene, CDR3 protein, CDR3 DNA. A D gene is named only where the DNA matches it firmly. Rows may omit the clone size; those that give it use once, few, many or a size class.

- | TRBJ2-5 | TRBV5-1 | - | CASSWGFTEGAQYF | TGCGCCAGCAGCTGGGGTTTTACCGAGGGGGCCCAGTACTTC
- | TRBJ1-1 | TRBV5-1 | TRBD1 | CASSSGTGGMNTEAFF | TGCGCCAGCAGCTCCGGGACAGGGGGGATGAACACTGAAGCTTTCTTT
- | TRBJ2-3 | TRBV15 | - | CATSRDAGTQYF | TGTGCCACCAGCAGAGACGCTGGTACGCAGTATTTT
- | TRBJ1-3 | TRBV7-8 | TRBD1 | CASSPRTGGTGNTIYF | TGTGCCAGCAGCCCGCGGACAGGGGGGACTGGAAACACCATATATTTT
- | TRBJ2-4 | TRBV29-1 | TRBD1 | CSVGDRVSKNIQYF | TGCAGCGTTGGGGACAGGGTATCCAAAAACATTCAGTACTTC
- | TRBJ2-7 | TRBV2 | TRBD1 | CASQFGTGRYEQYF | TGTGCCAGTCAATTCGGGACAGGGCGGTACGAGCAGTACTTC
- | TRBJ2-2 | TRBV28 | TRBD1 | CASRLNPGQENTGELFF | TGTGCCAGCAGACTAAATCCGGGACAGGAGAACACCGGGGAGCTGTTTTTT
- | TRBJ2-1 | TRBV18 | TRBD1 | CASSPTGVHEQFF | TGTGCCAGCTCACCCACAGGGGTCCATGAGCAGTTCTTC
- | TRBJ2-1 | TRBV11-2 | TRBD2 | CASSYVTGLGTGPEQFF | TGTGCCAGCAGCTACGTTACGGGACTAGGGACTGGGCCTGAGCAGTTCTTC
- | TRBJ2-5 | TRBV29-1 | - | CSVETSGETQYF | TGCAGCGTTGAGACGAGCGGGGAGACCCAGTACTTC
- | TRBJ2-2 | TRBV29-1 | - | CIAQTSNTGELFF | TGCATCGCGCAGACTTCGAACACCGGGGAGCTGTTTTTT
- | TRBJ2-1 | TRBV29-1 | - | CSAIFYEQFF | TGCAGCGCCATCTTCTATGAGCAGTTCTTC
- | TRBJ2-7 | TRBV7-8 | TRBD2 | CASSPKRVLAGGSYEQYF | TGTGCCAGCAGCCCGAAAAGGGTACTAGCGGGAGGATCCTACGAGCAGTACTTC
- | TRBJ2-1 | TRBV30 | - | CAWSVRDNEQFF | TGTGCCTGGAGTGTCCGGGACAATGAGCAGTTCTTC
- | TRBJ1-4 | TRBV7-9 | - | CASSVGGSGKLFF | TGTGCCAGCAGCGTCGGCGGGAGCGGAAAACTGTTTTTT
- | TRBJ2-3 | TRBV18 | TRBD1 | CASSPFGPDRDARDTQYF | TGTGCCAGCTCACCATTCGGCCCCGACAGGGACGCTCGGGATACGCAGTATTTT
- | TRBJ2-2 | TRBV27 | - | CASSLVRVGGELFF | TGTGCCAGCAGTTTAGTCAGGGTAGGCGGGGAGCTGTTTTTT
- | TRBJ2-7 | TRBV5-1 | TRBD2 | CASRLSGSPYEQYF | TGCGCCAGCAGACTTAGCGGGAGCCCCTACGAGCAGTACTTC
once | TRBJ2-2 | TRBV19 | - | CASSISYGELFF | TGTGCCAGTAGTATAAGCTACGGGGAGCTGTTTTTT
- | TRBJ2-5 | TRBV5-5 | TRBD2 | CASKIRAGEETQYF | TGTGCCAGCAAAATCCGGGCGGGGGAAGAGACCCAGTACTTC
- | TRBJ2-1 | TRBV27 | TRBD1 | CASSLYRTGGGNEQFF | TGTGCCAGCAGTTTATATCGGACAGGGGGCGGCAATGAGCAGTTCTTC
- | TRBJ2-3 | TRBV18 | - | CASSPPAGGGDTQYF | TGTGCCAGCTCACCACCGGCCGGAGGGGGGGATACGCAGTATTTT